Listed below are T cell receptor beta chains from one sample, sequenced in a study of cytomegalovirus exposure and HLA in healthy donors. Assay: immunoSEQ multiplex PCR; the TCRdb copy retains only in-frame clones and omits some. The table has approximately 110,000 clones, 65% to 85% seen once. The sample was PBMCs. The receptors were gathered from a man aged 45 to 65 in good health and CMV-seronegative. Both conserved end residues are part of each CDR3. Fields, in order: CDR3 length, V gene, clone size, J gene, D gene, CDR3 protein, CDR3 DNA. The D gene is left open where the match is weak. Expanded clones are given a class, and other clones once, few, many or no size at all.

cdr3_length: 13; v_call: TRBV7-2; clone_size: few; j_call: TRBJ2-7; d_call: TRBD1; cdr3_aa: CASSQDRAGEQYF; cdr3_nt: TGTGCCAGCAGCCAGGACAGGGCTGGAGAGCAGTACTTC
cdr3_length: 15; v_call: TRBV2; clone_size: .; j_call: TRBJ1-3; d_call: TRBD1; cdr3_aa: CASSSDRGTGNTIYF; cdr3_nt: TGTGCCAGCAGCTCTGACAGGGGGACTGGAAACACCATATATTTT
cdr3_length: 14; v_call: TRBV5-8; clone_size: .; j_call: TRBJ2-5; d_call: .; cdr3_aa: CASSPGHSQETQYF; cdr3_nt: TGTGCCAGCAGCCCCGGACATAGCCAAGAGACCCAGTACTTC
cdr3_length: 15; v_call: TRBV7-9; clone_size: once; j_call: TRBJ2-7; d_call: .; cdr3_aa: CASSLASLSSYEQYF; cdr3_nt: TGTGCCAGCAGCTTAGCGAGCCTTAGCTCCTACGAGCAGTACTTC
cdr3_length: 16; v_call: TRBV7-8; clone_size: .; j_call: TRBJ2-7; d_call: .; cdr3_aa: CASSWGGADSSYEQYF; cdr3_nt: TGTGCCAGCAGCTGGGGGGGGGCGGATAGTTCCTACGAGCAGTACTTC
cdr3_length: 17; v_call: TRBV27; clone_size: .; j_call: TRBJ2-1; d_call: .; cdr3_aa: CASSWQPRRGSYNEQFF; cdr3_nt: TGTGCCAGCAGTTGGCAACCCCGGCGGGGTTCCTACAATGAGCAGTTCTTC
cdr3_length: 16; v_call: TRBV6-5; clone_size: .; j_call: TRBJ2-7; d_call: TRBD1; cdr3_aa: CASSYSVGTGLYEQYF; cdr3_nt: TGTGCCAGCAGTTACTCGGTCGGGACAGGGCTCTACGAGCAGTACTTC
cdr3_length: 14; v_call: TRBV7-2; clone_size: .; j_call: TRBJ2-7; d_call: .; cdr3_aa: CASSGARNSYEQYF; cdr3_nt: TGTGCCAGCAGCGGAGCGAGGAACTCCTACGAGCAGTACTTC
cdr3_length: 13; v_call: TRBV7-9; clone_size: .; j_call: TRBJ1-1; d_call: .; cdr3_aa: CASSLVDGTEAFF; cdr3_nt: TGTGCCAGCAGCTTAGTAGATGGTACTGAAGCTTTCTTT
cdr3_length: 11; v_call: TRBV19; clone_size: .; j_call: TRBJ2-2; d_call: .; cdr3_aa: CASMRAGELFF; cdr3_nt: TGTGCCAGTATGCGGGCCGGGGAGCTGTTTTTT
cdr3_length: 13; v_call: TRBV2; clone_size: .; j_call: TRBJ1-2; d_call: .; cdr3_aa: CASATDRGYGYTF; cdr3_nt: TGTGCCAGCGCAACAGACCGGGGCTATGGCTACACCTTC
cdr3_length: 14; v_call: TRBV7-9; clone_size: .; j_call: TRBJ2-1; d_call: .; cdr3_aa: CASSAPGSRGEQFF; cdr3_nt: TGTGCCAGCAGCGCCCCGGGAAGCAGGGGCGAGCAGTTCTTC
cdr3_length: 17; v_call: TRBV7-9; clone_size: .; j_call: TRBJ2-3; d_call: .; cdr3_aa: CASSYLTGTPRGDTQYF; cdr3_nt: TGTGCCAGCAGCTACCTGACGGGGACACCACGAGGGGATACGCAGTATTTT
cdr3_length: 16; v_call: TRBV10-1; clone_size: .; j_call: TRBJ1-5; d_call: .; cdr3_aa: CASSDGAGRVNQPQHF; cdr3_nt: TGCGCCAGCAGTGACGGTGCGGGACGGGTCAATCAGCCCCAGCATTTT
cdr3_length: 18; v_call: TRBV11-2; clone_size: .; j_call: TRBJ2-7; d_call: .; cdr3_aa: CASSPYLGLGQANYEQYF; cdr3_nt: TGTGCCAGCAGCCCTTACCTAGGGCTGGGGCAGGCAAACTACGAGCAGTACTTC
cdr3_length: 16; v_call: TRBV6-7; clone_size: .; j_call: TRBJ1-5; d_call: .; cdr3_aa: CASSYGHTASNQPQHF; cdr3_nt: TGTGCCAGCAGTTACGGGCATACAGCCAGCAATCAGCCCCAGCATTTT
cdr3_length: 13; v_call: TRBV4-3; clone_size: .; j_call: TRBJ1-6; d_call: .; cdr3_aa: CASSQGEKTPLHF; cdr3_nt: TGCGCCAGCAGCCAAGGCGAGAAGACACCCCTCCACTTT
cdr3_length: 13; v_call: TRBV29-1; clone_size: few; j_call: TRBJ2-5; d_call: TRBD1; cdr3_aa: CSVTGQGQETQYF; cdr3_nt: TGCAGCGTTACGGGACAGGGGCAAGAGACCCAGTACTTC
cdr3_length: 14; v_call: TRBV5-4; clone_size: .; j_call: TRBJ2-5; d_call: .; cdr3_aa: CASSLGGGGETQYF; cdr3_nt: TGTGCCAGCAGCTTGGGGGGGGGCGGAGAGACCCAGTACTTC
cdr3_length: 17; v_call: TRBV19; clone_size: few; j_call: TRBJ1-5; d_call: TRBD1; cdr3_aa: CASSKTSTGGWGQPQHF; cdr3_nt: TGTGCCAGTAGTAAGACCTCGACAGGGGGCTGGGGTCAGCCCCAGCATTTT
cdr3_length: 13; v_call: TRBV13; clone_size: .; j_call: TRBJ2-7; d_call: .; cdr3_aa: CASSLSPLYEQYF; cdr3_nt: TGTGCCAGCAGCTTAAGCCCCTTATACGAGCAGTACTTC
cdr3_length: 13; v_call: TRBV4-2; clone_size: .; j_call: TRBJ2-3; d_call: .; cdr3_aa: CASSQDYTDTQYF; cdr3_nt: TGTGCCAGCAGCCAAGACTACACAGATACGCAGTATTTT
cdr3_length: 14; v_call: TRBV9; clone_size: .; j_call: TRBJ1-2; d_call: TRBD1; cdr3_aa: CASSVGTGGLGYTF; cdr3_nt: TGTGCCAGCAGCGTGGGAACAGGGGGCCTTGGCTACACCTTC
cdr3_length: 17; v_call: TRBV19; clone_size: few; j_call: TRBJ2-2; d_call: TRBD2; cdr3_aa: CASSIPSGGLNTGELFF; cdr3_nt: TGTGCCAGTAGTATACCTAGCGGGGGCCTCAACACCGGGGAGCTGTTTTTT
cdr3_length: 14; v_call: TRBV27; clone_size: .; j_call: TRBJ2-3; d_call: .; cdr3_aa: CASRISGNTDTQYF; cdr3_nt: TGTGCCAGCAGGATTAGCGGAAACACAGATACGCAGTATTTT
cdr3_length: 11; v_call: TRBV7-8; clone_size: .; j_call: TRBJ2-1; d_call: .; cdr3_aa: CASSLVGEQFF; cdr3_nt: TGTGCCAGCAGCTTAGTCGGGGAGCAGTTCTTC
cdr3_length: 15; v_call: TRBV5-1; clone_size: .; j_call: TRBJ1-1; d_call: .; cdr3_aa: CASSLDISGNTEAFF; cdr3_nt: TGCGCCAGCAGCTTGGATATTTCGGGTAACACTGAAGCTTTCTTT
cdr3_length: 14; v_call: TRBV30; clone_size: .; j_call: TRBJ1-2; d_call: .; cdr3_aa: CAWSVLGSLNGYTF; cdr3_nt: TGTGCCTGGAGTGTACTAGGGTCTCTCAATGGCTACACCTTC
cdr3_length: 14; v_call: TRBV30; clone_size: .; j_call: TRBJ2-7; d_call: .; cdr3_aa: CAWSVFRESDEQYF; cdr3_nt: TGTGCCTGGAGTGTATTTAGGGAGTCGGACGAGCAGTACTTC
cdr3_length: 13; v_call: TRBV5-6; clone_size: .; j_call: TRBJ1-1; d_call: .; cdr3_aa: CASSLRRDTEAFF; cdr3_nt: TGTGCCAGCAGCTTGAGACGGGACACTGAAGCTTTCTTT
cdr3_length: 16; v_call: TRBV4-3; clone_size: few; j_call: TRBJ2-2; d_call: .; cdr3_aa: CASSQDGRGDTGELFF; cdr3_nt: TGCGCCAGCAGCCAAGACGGCAGGGGTGACACCGGGGAGCTGTTTTTT
cdr3_length: 15; v_call: TRBV5-1; clone_size: .; j_call: TRBJ2-1; d_call: .; cdr3_aa: CASSSTGVSYNEQFF; cdr3_nt: TGCGCCAGCAGCTCAACGGGAGTTTCGTACAATGAGCAGTTCTTC
cdr3_length: 16; v_call: TRBV10-3; clone_size: .; j_call: TRBJ2-1; d_call: TRBD1; cdr3_aa: CAIRRTGTGTYNEQFF; cdr3_nt: TGTGCCATCAGAAGAACCGGGACAGGGACCTACAATGAGCAGTTCTTC
cdr3_length: 15; v_call: TRBV7-2; clone_size: .; j_call: TRBJ1-2; d_call: TRBD1; cdr3_aa: CASSRGDRVIYGYTF; cdr3_nt: TGTGCCAGCAGCCGCGGGGACAGGGTGATCTATGGCTACACCTTC
cdr3_length: 11; v_call: TRBV20-1; clone_size: .; j_call: TRBJ2-5; d_call: .; cdr3_aa: CSAQFQETQYF; cdr3_nt: TGCAGTGCTCAATTCCAAGAGACCCAGTACTTC
cdr3_length: 15; v_call: TRBV13; clone_size: .; j_call: TRBJ2-6; d_call: .; cdr3_aa: CASSLGGPGANVLTF; cdr3_nt: TGTGCCAGCAGCTTGGGGGGGCCGGGGGCCAACGTCCTGACTTTC
cdr3_length: 12; v_call: TRBV2; clone_size: .; j_call: TRBJ1-1; d_call: .; cdr3_aa: CASSREGTEAFF; cdr3_nt: TGTGCCAGCAGCAGGGAAGGAACTGAAGCTTTCTTT
cdr3_length: 14; v_call: TRBV5-4; clone_size: few; j_call: TRBJ1-1; d_call: TRBD1; cdr3_aa: CASSWDREGTEAFF; cdr3_nt: TGTGCCAGCAGCTGGGACAGGGAGGGCACTGAAGCTTTCTTT
cdr3_length: 16; v_call: TRBV28; clone_size: .; j_call: TRBJ2-5; d_call: .; cdr3_aa: CANTPSLRGPAKTQYF; cdr3_nt: TGTGCCAACACCCCTTCCCTCAGGGGCCCAGCGAAGACCCAGTACTTC
cdr3_length: 13; v_call: TRBV6-1; clone_size: .; j_call: TRBJ2-5; d_call: .; cdr3_aa: CASTAGYVETQYF; cdr3_nt: TGTGCCAGCACGGCAGGGTACGTGGAGACCCAGTACTTC
cdr3_length: 14; v_call: TRBV27; clone_size: few; j_call: TRBJ2-7; d_call: .; cdr3_aa: CASSILEGGYEQYF; cdr3_nt: TGTGCCAGCAGTATACTCGAAGGGGGATACGAGCAGTACTTC
cdr3_length: 15; v_call: TRBV28; clone_size: .; j_call: TRBJ2-7; d_call: TRBD2; cdr3_aa: CASMKREGHFREQYF; cdr3_nt: TGTGCCAGCATGAAGCGGGAGGGCCATTTTCGCGAGCAGTACTTC
cdr3_length: 14; v_call: TRBV27; clone_size: .; j_call: TRBJ2-7; d_call: .; cdr3_aa: CASSPLYTAYEQYF; cdr3_nt: TGTGCCAGCAGTCCCCTGTATACGGCCTACGAGCAGTACTTC
cdr3_length: 13; v_call: TRBV11-2; clone_size: .; j_call: TRBJ1-4; d_call: .; cdr3_aa: CASSRLGGEKLFF; cdr3_nt: TGTGCCAGCAGCCGGCTGGGGGGTGAAAAACTGTTTTTT
cdr3_length: 15; v_call: TRBV19; clone_size: .; j_call: TRBJ1-5; d_call: TRBD1; cdr3_aa: CASSLSMDRGQPQHF; cdr3_nt: TGTGCCAGTAGTTTATCCATGGACAGGGGTCAGCCCCAGCATTTT
cdr3_length: 16; v_call: TRBV14; clone_size: once; j_call: TRBJ2-2; d_call: TRBD2; cdr3_aa: CASSQRLAGYTGELFF; cdr3_nt: TGTGCCAGCAGCCAACGACTAGCGGGGTACACCGGGGAGCTGTTTTTT
cdr3_length: 15; v_call: TRBV5-1; clone_size: .; j_call: TRBJ1-4; d_call: .; cdr3_aa: CASRAGLSTNEKLFF; cdr3_nt: TGCGCCAGCAGAGCAGGACTGTCAACTAATGAAAAACTGTTTTTT
cdr3_length: 14; v_call: TRBV27; clone_size: .; j_call: TRBJ2-7; d_call: TRBD1; cdr3_aa: CASTKQGGTYEQYF; cdr3_nt: TGTGCCAGCACTAAACAGGGGGGCACCTACGAGCAGTACTTC
cdr3_length: 14; v_call: TRBV5-8; clone_size: .; j_call: TRBJ1-5; d_call: TRBD1; cdr3_aa: CASSFPGGGRPQHF; cdr3_nt: TGTGCCAGCAGCTTCCCAGGGGGCGGTCGGCCCCAGCATTTT
cdr3_length: 12; v_call: TRBV5-6; clone_size: .; j_call: TRBJ2-1; d_call: .; cdr3_aa: CASSLQYNEQFF; cdr3_nt: TGTGCCAGCAGCCTCCAGTACAATGAGCAGTTCTTC
cdr3_length: 19; v_call: TRBV5-1; clone_size: .; j_call: TRBJ2-6; d_call: TRBD1; cdr3_aa: CASSLGWTGGASGANVLTF; cdr3_nt: TGCGCCAGCAGCTTGGGATGGACAGGGGGCGCCTCTGGGGCCAACGTCCTGACTTTC
cdr3_length: 14; v_call: TRBV30; clone_size: .; j_call: TRBJ2-2; d_call: .; cdr3_aa: CAWSVWGRTGELFF; cdr3_nt: TGTGCCTGGAGTGTTTGGGGGCGGACCGGGGAGCTGTTTTTT
cdr3_length: 17; v_call: TRBV9; clone_size: .; j_call: TRBJ1-3; d_call: TRBD1; cdr3_aa: CASSTGTGDYSGNTIYF; cdr3_nt: TGTGCCAGCAGCACCGGGACAGGGGACTACTCTGGAAACACCATATATTTT